The 27 T cell receptor beta chains below were found in one sample sequenced in a study of blood T cell repertoires in COVID-19. Only in-frame clones appear in the TCRdb table, and some are missing; sequencing was by immunoSEQ multiplex PCR. The sample carries 300,000 to 450,000 clones, more than 70% recorded once. Sequencing input: PBMCs or T cells enriched from blood (not recorded which). These receptors originate from a woman in her 30s who had been exposed to COVID-19.

This clone has just one count. The genes are TRBV9 and TRBJ2-1; 9 nucleotides align to TRBD2. The CDR3 sequence is 16 residues long. Germline loops: CDR1 SGDLS, CDR2 YYNGEE. Losses at the gene ends were 3 bases for V and 7 bases for J; bases not matched to a gene: 11. CDR3: CASSASGAGGRNEQFF. CDR3 DNA: TGTGCCAGCAGCGCCTCGGGGGCGGGAGGGAGGAATGAGCAGTTCTTC.

V is TRBV6-5 and J is TRBJ2-1, with D tentatively TRBD1 (5 bases). Germline loops: CDR1 MNHEY, CDR2 SVGAGI. Trimming cost V 6 bases and J 0 bases, with 9 bases left between them. The CDR3 loop spans 14 amino acids. As DNA, the CDR3 is TGTGCCAGCAGCAGAGACAGCTCCTACAATGAGCAGTTCTTC. Its translation: CASSRDSSYNEQFF.

This chain links TRBV5-1 with TRBJ2-3, with 9 nucleotides matching TRBD2. Trimming at V came to 4 bases and at J to 1 base, leaving 10 bases not matched to a gene. Germline-derived CDR1 and CDR2 are SGHRS and YFSETQ. The CDR3 is 17 residues long. The CDR3 DNA reads TGCGCCAGCAGCCCCGAGCCACTAGCGGGCGGCACAGATACGCAGTATTTT. This encodes CASSPEPLAGGTDTQYF. The entire variable domain, with the rest obtained from reference TRBV5-1 and TRBJ2-3, is as follows: KAGVTQTPRYLIKTRGQQVTLSCSPISGHRSVSWYQQTPGQGLQFLFEYFSETQRNKGNFPGRFSGRQFSNSRSEMNVSTLELGDSALYLCASSPEPLAGGTDTQYFGPGTRLTVL.

This clone was seen a handful of times. The chain couples TRBV19 to TRBJ1-4; 8 bases match TRBD1. Looked up from germline, CDR1 is LNHDA and CDR2 is SQIVND (reference sequence). V lost 10 bases to trimming and J lost 0 bases; unmatched junction nucleotides: 4. The CDR3 length is 14 residues. CDR3 loop: CATGQGATNEKLFF. The CDR3 DNA reads TGTGCCACTGGACAGGGCGCAACTAATGAAAAACTGTTTTTT. The full variable domain, rest sourced from reference TRBV19 and TRBJ1-4, is DGGITQSPKYLFRKEGQNVTLSCEQNLNHDAMYWYRQDPGQGLRLIYYSQIVNDFQKGDIAEGYSVSREKKESFPLTVTSAQKNPTAFYLCATGQGATNEKLFFGSGTQLSVL.

This sequence joins TRBV28 and TRBJ1-1, with TRBD1 matching over 7 bases. This CDR3 has 12 amino acids. V trimming: 7 bases; J trimming: 10 bases; junction bases outside the gene matches: 9. Germline values: CDR1 MDHEN, CDR2 SYDVKM. The CDR3 nucleotides read TGTGCCAGCAATACCGTGCAGGGGGTAGCTTTCTTT. Encoded protein: CASNTVQGVAFF.

The rearrangement uses TRBV3-1 (or the pseudogene TRBV3-2) and TRBJ2-2, with TRBD2 matching 8 bases. The CDR3 is 19 amino acids. CDR1 and CDR2 (germline): LGHDT, YNNKEL (reference sequence). The junction had 19 bases not matched to a gene; V was cut back by 4 bases and J by 6 bases. CDR3 coding DNA: TGTGCCAGCAGCCTAGAGGGTTTGGCGGGAGGAAGGGGAGCCGGGGAGCTGTTTTTT. It is translated as CASSLEGLAGGRGAGELFF.

The J gene is TRBJ2-1, the V gene TRBV10-3; TRBD2 matches 7 bases. Germline CDR1 and CDR2: ENHRY and SYGVKD. Trimming cost V 0 bases and J 7 bases; bases outside gene matches: 12. The CDR3 totals 17 residues. The CDR3 here is CAISESGSGSGWNEQFF. CDR3 sequence (DNA): TGTGCCATCAGTGAGTCGGGTAGCGGTAGCGGGTGGAATGAGCAGTTCTTC.

The V call is TRBV4-1, the J call TRBJ2-7, with D possibly being TRBD2 (5 bases). The CDR3 has 15 amino acids. Germline CDR1 MGHRA, CDR2 YSYEKL. V lost 1 base to trimming and J lost 3 bases, with 13 bases between them. CDR3 region: CASSQATRGFYEQYF. CDR3 nucleotides: TGCGCCAGCAGCCAAGCCACAAGAGGGTTCTACGAGCAGTACTTC.

V gene TRBV19 combines with J gene TRBJ2-1; 9 bases align to TRBD2. The ends lost 3 bases at V and 0 bases at J; junction bases unmatched: 6. The CDR3 contains 17 residues. Germline CDR1 is LNHDA and CDR2 is SQIVND (reference sequence). This CDR3 reads CASSISAGGGSYNEQFF. In DNA, the CDR3 is TGTGCCAGTAGTATTTCGGCGGGAGGGGGCTCCTACAATGAGCAGTTCTTC.

J is TRBJ2-7 and V is TRBV18; 7 bases fit TRBD1. There are 15 residues in the CDR3. Trimming cost V 2 bases and J 3 bases; bases outside gene matches: 7. From germline, CDR1 is KGHSH and CDR2 LQKENI. The CDR3 is CASSPGTAHSYEQYF. The CDR3 region has the DNA TGTGCCAGCTCACCAGGGACAGCGCATAGCTACGAGCAGTACTTC.

Only a few counts were recorded for this clone. The rearrangement links TRBV19 to TRBJ2-1, with TRBD2 matching 14 bases. This CDR3 region has 15 residues. Per germline, CDR1 LNHDA and CDR2 SQIVND (reference sequence). J lost 6 bases, V lost 5 bases, and 3 bases had no gene match. CDR3 in DNA: TGTGCCAGTAGTGGCGGGACTAGCGGGGGCAATGAGCAGTTCTTC. Translated: CASSGGTSGGNEQFF.

This clone was seen more than once but under ten times. This sequence joins TRBV2 and TRBJ1-6, with 7 bases matching TRBD1. Losses at the gene ends were 3 bases for V and 10 bases for J; bases not matched to a gene: 9. Looked up from germline, CDR1 is SNHLY and CDR2 is FYNNEI. The CDR3 is made up of 15 amino acids. In DNA form, the CDR3 reads TGTGCCAGCAGTGACGGGCAGGGGGGTACGTCACCCCTCCACTTT. Protein product: CASSDGQGGTSPLHF.

The chain joins TRBV3-1 (or the pseudogene TRBV3-2) to TRBJ2-1; 7 bases are a match to TRBD2. CDR3 length: 15 amino acids. The ends lost 1 base at V and 9 bases at J; junction bases unmatched: 9. Germline loops: CDR1 LGHDT, CDR2 YNNKEL (reference sequence). The CDR3 bases are TGTGCCAGCAGCCAAGTGAGCGGGGAGAGAAGTGAGCAGTTCTTC. This translates into CASSQVSGERSEQFF.

The chain uses TRBV11-3 and TRBJ2-7; 7 bases agree with TRBD1. Germline V gene data show CDR1 as SGHNT and CDR2 as YENEEA. This CDR3 spans 16 amino acids. Trimming took 1 base from V and 2 from J; bases not matched to a gene: 8. CDR3 in amino acids: CASSLGVGTAPYEQYF. The CDR3 DNA follows: TGTGCCAGCAGCTTAGGGGTGGGGACAGCTCCCTACGAGCAGTACTTC.

V and J are TRBV7-3 and TRBJ2-1, with D maybe TRBD2 (6 bases). V was cut by 5 bases and J by 10 bases, with 15 bases left in between. CDR3 length equals 13 residues. Germline-derived CDR1 and CDR2 are SGHTA and FQGTGA. For the CDR3, the DNA is TGTGCCAGCAGCCTGGACCGGGAGCTCGAGCAGTTCTTC. Encoded protein: CASSLDRELEQFF.

This chain joins TRBV29-1 and TRBJ2-7, with D hard to call. The CDR3 length is 13 residues. CDR1 and CDR2 (germline): SQVTM, ANQGSEA. Trimming pared 0 bases from V and 0 bases from J, leaving 6 bases between. CDR3 loop: CSVEDPYSYEQYF. CDR3 nucleotide sequence: TGCAGCGTTGAAGATCCCTACTCCTACGAGCAGTACTTC.

This chain connects TRBV7-3 to TRBJ2-2; D not certain. V was pared by 5 bases and J by 1 base, with 8 bases between. CDR1 and CDR2 from the germline V gene are SGHTA and FQGTGA. This CDR3 spans 14 amino acids. The DNA for the CDR3 is TGTGCCAGCAGCCAAACTCGGAACACCGGGGAGCTGTTTTTT. Translated: CASSQTRNTGELFF.

This chain joins TRBV24-1 and TRBJ2-3; TRBD1 matches at 7 bases. Germline CDR1 reads KGHDR; CDR2 reads SFDVKD. V was clipped by 4 bases and J by 0 bases; unmatched bases: 12. This CDR3 contains 18 residues. This chain's CDR3 is CATSDPDRQGTSTDTQYF. The CDR3 DNA reads as TGTGCCACCAGTGACCCAGATCGACAGGGAACTAGCACAGATACGCAGTATTTT.

The V and J genes are TRBV7-3 and TRBJ2-7; unclear D gene. V shed 5 bases and J shed 2 bases, with 13 bases lying between them. CDR1 is SGHTA, CDR2 FQGTGA, per germline. The CDR3 length is 14 residues. In nucleotides, the CDR3 is TGTGCCAGCAGCCCCGGTGGGCAGGCCTACGAGCAGTACTTC. It specifies CASSPGGQAYEQYF.

The chain employs TRBV21-1 and TRBJ1-4. TRBV21-1 is tagged as a pseudogene. The CDR3 consists of 14 residues. CDR3 sequence: CASRRAGVCEKLFF. DNA for the CDR3: TGTGCCAGCAGGAGGGCAGGCGTTTGTGAAAAACTGTTTTTT.

The CDR3 DNA sequence: TGTGCCAGCTCTCCCACTTCCTTTACAGATACGCAGTATTTT. Translation: CASSPTSFTDTQYF. V gene TRBV18 combines with J gene TRBJ2-3; D remains unclear. V shed 6 bases and J shed 3 bases, with 13 bases lying between them. This CDR3 is built from 14 residues. Germline CDR1 and CDR2: KGHSH and LQKENI.

The rearrangement uses TRBV30 and TRBJ1-1, with unresolved D. Germline V lookup: CDR1 GTSNPN, CDR2 SVGIG (reference sequence). This CDR3 is 13 amino acids long. Trimming stripped 3 bases from V and 0 bases from J, with 8 bases between. CDR3 nucleotide sequence: TGTGCCTGGAGGGTGGCCTTGAACACTGAAGCTTTCTTT. Translating it yields CAWRVALNTEAFF.

The chain combines TRBV2 with TRBJ1-6; maybe TRBD1 (5 bases). Germline CDR1 SNHLY, CDR2 FYNNEI. This CDR3 has 14 residues. V was cut by 4 bases and J by 6 bases, with 10 bases left in between. The CDR3 here is CASSGPGGNSPLHF. The CDR3 region has the DNA TGTGCCAGCAGTGGACCCGGGGGTAATTCACCCCTCCACTTT.

The chain couples TRBV11-2 to TRBJ1-1; 8 bases match TRBD1. V lost 0 bases and J lost 2; bases outside the gene matches: 14. Germline values: CDR1 SGHAT, CDR2 FQNNGV. CDR3 length: 19 amino acids. The CDR3 DNA follows: TGTGCCAGCAGCTTAGAAGGAAAGGGGTGGACAGGGTCTAACACTGAAGCTTTCTTT. It yields the protein CASSLEGKGWTGSNTEAFF. Drawing the rest from reference TRBV11-2 and TRBJ1-1, the complete variable domain is EAGVAQSPRYKIIEKRQSVAFWCNPISGHATLYWYQQILGQGPKLLIQFQNNGVVDDSQLPKDRFSAERLKGVDSTLKIQPAKLEDSAVYLCASSLEGKGWTGSNTEAFFGQGTRLTVV.

The chain links TRBV6-5 to TRBJ2-3, with 13 bases fitting TRBD2. The ends lost 6 bases at V and 6 bases at J; junction bases unmatched: 6. Germline V CDR1 and CDR2: MNHEY, SVGAGI. The CDR3 loop spans 15 amino acids. This chain's CDR3 is CASSALAGGPDTQYF. The CDR3 DNA reads TGTGCCAGCAGCGCACTAGCGGGAGGGCCGGATACGCAGTATTTT.

The chain uses TRBV15 and TRBJ2-1; D possibly corresponds to TRBD2 (5 bases). Germline CDR1 LNHNV, CDR2 YYDKDF (reference sequence). The CDR3 consists of 16 residues. Trimming took off 3 bases at V and 5 bases at J, with 17 bases between the two ends. CDR3 DNA: TGTGCCACCAGCAGGGGCGGGTCGCGCCCAAACAATGAGCAGTTCTTC. Translation gives CATSRGGSRPNNEQFF.

The chain joins TRBV27 to TRBJ2-2; TRBD1 agrees at 7 bases. With V trimmed by 5 bases and J by 8 bases, 8 bases remained unmatched. The CDR3 is made up of 14 amino acids. CDR1 is MNHEY and CDR2 is SMNVEV in the germline V gene (reference sequence). CDR3 DNA: TGTGCCAGCAGTCTCACCACAGGGGAGGGGGAGCTGTTTTTT. Encoded protein: CASSLTTGEGELFF.